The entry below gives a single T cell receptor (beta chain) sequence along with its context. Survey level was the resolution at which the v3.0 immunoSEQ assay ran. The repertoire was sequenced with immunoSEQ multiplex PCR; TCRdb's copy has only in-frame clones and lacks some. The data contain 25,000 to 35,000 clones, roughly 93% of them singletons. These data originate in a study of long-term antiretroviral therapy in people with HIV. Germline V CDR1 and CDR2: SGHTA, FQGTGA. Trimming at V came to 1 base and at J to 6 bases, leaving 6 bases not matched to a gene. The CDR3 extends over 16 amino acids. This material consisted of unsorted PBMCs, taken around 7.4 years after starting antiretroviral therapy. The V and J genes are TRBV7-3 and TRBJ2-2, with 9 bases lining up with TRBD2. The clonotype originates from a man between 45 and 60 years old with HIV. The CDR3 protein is CASSLISGGPSGELFF. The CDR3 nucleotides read TGTGCCAGCAGCTTAATAAGCGGGGGGCCATCCGGGGAGCTGTTTTTT.